One sample yielded the 14 T cell receptor beta chains listed below, sequenced in a study of blood T cell repertoires in COVID-19. TCRdb's copy holds only in-frame clones and misses some; the assay was immunoSEQ multiplex PCR. The sample includes under 95,000 clones, about 89% seen only once; the top ten take around 4%. Material: peripheral blood. Receptor source: a woman between 45 and 65 years old in a cohort sampled during active COVID-19.

This chain uses TRBV9 with TRBJ2-7; 9 nucleotides agree with TRBD2. The CDR3 is 15 amino acids. V lost 0 bases, J lost 2 bases, and 3 bases stayed unmatched. CDR1 and CDR2 from the germline V gene are SGDLS and YYNGEE. The DNA of the CDR3 is TGTGCCAGCAGCGTAGACACTAGCGGGCCCTACGAGCAGTACTTC. Translated: CASSVDTSGPYEQYF.

The J gene is TRBJ2-3, the V gene TRBV9; 8 bases align to TRBD2. The CDR3 length is 16 residues. Trimming at V came to 3 bases and at J to 3 bases, leaving 9 bases not matched to a gene. The germline V gene has CDR1 SGDLS and CDR2 YYNGEE. As DNA, the CDR3 is TGTGCCAGCAGCGCGAGCGGGAGCGGTGGGACAGATACGCAGTATTTT. It yields the protein CASSASGSGGTDTQYF.

The chain links TRBV28 to TRBJ1-1, with a possible D match to TRBD1 (5 bases). CDR1 MDHEN and CDR2 SYDVKM come from the germline V gene. Trimming took off 1 base at V and 1 base at J, with 13 bases between the two ends. The CDR3 is 16 residues long. CDR3 in DNA: TGTGCCAGCAGTTTATTAGGGCAGGGCCCGAACACTGAAGCTTTCTTT. Translation: CASSLLGQGPNTEAFF.

The genes are TRBV6-1 and TRBJ1-5, with D possibly TRBD1 on 5 matching bases. Trimming cost V 3 bases and J 2 bases, with 14 bases left between them. This CDR3 contains 16 residues. CDR1 MNHNS and CDR2 SASEGT come from the germline V gene. CDR3 region: CASSEQGNVGNQPQHF. CDR3 nucleotides: TGTGCCAGCAGTGAGCAGGGTAATGTCGGCAATCAGCCCCAGCATTTT.

This clone appeared a few times. The gene calls are TRBV27 and TRBJ2-7, with 9 bases aligning to TRBD1. J was trimmed by 3 bases and V by 5 bases; bases with no gene match: 8. The CDR3 is 15 amino acids. The V gene's germline CDR1 is MNHEY and CDR2 SMNVEV (reference sequence). As DNA, the CDR3 is TGTGCCAGCAGTCGAACCGGGACAGGGAACTACGAGCAGTACTTC. Translation gives CASSRTGTGNYEQYF.

This clone appeared a single time. V gene TRBV5-1 combines with J gene TRBJ1-3; no definite D call. With 8 bases removed from V and 0 bases from J, the gap between germline ends came to 12 bases. This CDR3 spans 14 amino acids. From germline, CDR1 is SGHRS and CDR2 YFSETQ. The CDR3 here is CARRRIASGNTIYF. The CDR3 nucleotides are TGCGCCAGGAGGCGTATTGCCTCTGGAAACACCATATATTTT.

The chain combines TRBV5-1 with TRBJ1-6, with 8 bases that match TRBD1. This CDR3 spans 14 amino acids. In germline, CDR1 is SGHRS, CDR2 YFSETQ. J gave up 5 bases and V 2 bases, and 0 bases lay outside the gene matches. The DNA for the CDR3 is TGCGCCAGCAGCTTACAGGGGGATAATTCACCCCTCCACTTT. This sequence encodes CASSLQGDNSPLHF. Using reference TRBV5-1 and TRBJ1-6 for the parts outside the CDR3, the full variable domain is KAGVTQTPRYLIKTRGQQVTLSCSPISGHRSVSWYQQTPGQGLQFLFEYFSETQRNKGNFPGRFSGRQFSNSRSEMNVSTLELGDSALYLCASSLQGDNSPLHFGNGTRLTVT.

V gene TRBV9 combines with J gene TRBJ2-4; TRBD2 agrees at 14 bases. The germline V gene has CDR1 SGDLS and CDR2 YYNGEE. The CDR3 loop spans 20 amino acids. The V gene end was trimmed by 4 bases and the J gene end by 0 bases; junction bases not matched to a gene: 12. The CDR3 here is CASSTTGLAGDGIAKNIQYF. CDR3 DNA sequence: TGTGCCAGCAGCACCACGGGACTAGCGGGAGACGGGATAGCCAAAAACATTCAGTACTTC.

The chain carries TRBV7-2 and TRBJ2-3, with D perhaps matching TRBD2 (6 bases). CDR3 size: 13 residues. Per the germline V gene, CDR1 is SGHTA and CDR2 is FQGNSA. Trimming pared 3 bases from V and 5 bases from J, leaving 9 bases between. The CDR3 sequence: CASSFQGGDTQYF. The CDR3 DNA is TGTGCCAGCAGCTTTCAGGGAGGAGATACGCAGTATTTT.

The genes are TRBV9 and TRBJ2-1; 10 positions match TRBD1. Germline CDR1 and CDR2: SGDLS and YYNGEE. The CDR3 has 16 residues. V shed 4 bases, J shed 8 bases, and the junction held 12 bases outside the gene matches. The CDR3 is CASSLRPGQGSHEQFF. CDR3 nucleotide sequence: TGTGCCAGCAGCCTCCGACCGGGACAGGGGTCCCATGAGCAGTTCTTC.

This clone has just a few counts. V is TRBV2 and J is TRBJ1-5, with D unresolved. This CDR3 has 13 amino acids. Deletions cut 5 bases from V and 0 bases from J, with 5 bases between. The germline gives CDR1 SNHLY, CDR2 FYNNEI. This CDR3 is CASSQVSNQPQHF. In DNA, the CDR3 is TGTGCCAGCAGTCAGGTTAGCAATCAGCCCCAGCATTTT.

The chain is built from TRBV30 and TRBJ1-5; weak D call: TRBD1 (6 bases). V was cut by 2 bases and J by 2 bases, with 13 bases left in between. The CDR3 consists of 15 residues. CDR1 is GTSNPN and CDR2 is SVGIG in the germline V gene (reference sequence). The DNA of the CDR3 is TGTGCCTGGAGTCTTGCGGACAGTCGCAATCAGCCCCAGCATTTT. This codes for CAWSLADSRNQPQHF.

The chain combines TRBV27 with TRBJ2-2; 7 bases match TRBD2. The ends lost 7 bases at V and 5 bases at J; junction bases unmatched: 31. CDR1 and CDR2 (germline): MNHEY, SMNVEV (reference sequence). This CDR3 is built from 22 residues. The CDR3 DNA is TGTGCCAGCACCTATGACCTCCGGGCCTCCCGGCACGGCGGGAGAGGTACCGGGGAGCTGTTTTTT. This sequence encodes CASTYDLRASRHGGRGTGELFF.

This clone was picked up a small number of times. The CDR3 ends on some other residue instead of the conserved phenylalanine or tryptophan, so this is likely a read error. The limits of the CDR3 on the DNA are not certain, so only TCRdb's listed CDR3 is given. The chain employs TRBV28 and TRBJ1-5; the D segment call TRBD1 is taken from the table without a DNA check. Per germline, CDR1 MDHEN and CDR2 SYDVKM. The CDR3 spans 13 amino acids, including both terminal residues. The CDR3 spells CASSPPDKGVRVI.